This TCR beta chain was captured by sequencing in a study of blood T cell repertoires in COVID-19. The CDR3 contains 12 residues. Germline-derived CDR1 and CDR2 are KGHDR and SFDVKD. V lost 2 bases to trimming and J lost 15 bases; unmatched junction nucleotides: 5. Generated by immunoSEQ multiplex PCR, the TCRdb table keeps only in-frame clones and is missing some. Of roughly 200,000 clones listed, 84% are singletons. Specimen: peripheral blood. The chain joins TRBV24-1 to TRBJ2-1, with 8 bases fitting TRBD1. The receptor's source is a woman of 80 years or more with COVID-19, enrolled during active disease. The CDR3 nucleotides read TGTGCCACCAGTGATTGGACAGGGCAGTGGTTCTTC. It specifies CATSDWTGQWFF.